This TCR beta chain was captured in a study of cytomegalovirus exposure and HLA in healthy donors. Worth noting for this clone: Its specificity is unknown.

The CDR3 is 13 residues long. The germline CDR1 and CDR2 sequences are MNHEY and SVGAGI. With V trimmed by 8 bases and J by 4 bases, 2 bases remained unmatched. This PCR relied on a set of 60 Vbeta primers and 13 Jbeta primers. In the original analysis: Later reanalysis found tens of millions of unique TCR beta chains, around 10 million of them shared. The assay was immunoSEQ multiplex PCR, and TCRdb's table has in-frame clones only and misses some. That table furnishes V, J and clone size, whereas the DNA furnished D and trimming. The sample holds some 150,000 clones; just under 85% are singletons and the top ten take more than 1.5%. Study observations and caveats: From TCR beta sequences, most subjects' HLA-A and HLA-B alleles were reportedly predicted accurately. An analysis that came later showed most CMV-associated TCR beta chains appearing HLA-restricted.

The specimen was PBMCs. This receptor was identified in a woman aged 40 to 50 in good health and CMV-seronegative. The rearrangement links TRBV6-5 to TRBJ2-7; 13 bases fit TRBD2. CDR3 loop: CASGTSGIYEQYF. The CDR3 DNA sequence: TGTGCCAGCGGGACTAGCGGGATATACGAGCAGTACTTC.